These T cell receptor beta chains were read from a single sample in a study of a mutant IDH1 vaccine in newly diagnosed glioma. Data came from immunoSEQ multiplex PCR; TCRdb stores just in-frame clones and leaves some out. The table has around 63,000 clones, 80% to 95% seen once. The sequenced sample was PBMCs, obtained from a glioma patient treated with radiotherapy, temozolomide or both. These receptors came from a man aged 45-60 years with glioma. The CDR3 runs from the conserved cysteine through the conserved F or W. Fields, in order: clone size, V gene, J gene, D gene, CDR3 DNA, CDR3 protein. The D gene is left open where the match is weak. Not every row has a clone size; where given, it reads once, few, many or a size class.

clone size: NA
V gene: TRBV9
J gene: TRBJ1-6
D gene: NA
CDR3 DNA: TGTGCCAGCAGCGTAGCCCCAGATTCACCCCTCCACTTT
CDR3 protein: CASSVAPDSPLHF

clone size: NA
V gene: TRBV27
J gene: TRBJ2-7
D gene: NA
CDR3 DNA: TGTGCCAGCAGTCCTACAGGACGGGCCTACGAGCAGTACTTC
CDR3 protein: CASSPTGRAYEQYF

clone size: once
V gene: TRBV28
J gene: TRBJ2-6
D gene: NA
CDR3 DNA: TGTGCCAGCAGTCCGGCATTGCCTGGGGCCAACGTCCTGACTTTC
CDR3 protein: CASSPALPGANVLTF

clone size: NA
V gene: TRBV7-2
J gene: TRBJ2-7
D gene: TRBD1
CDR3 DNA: TGTGCCAGCAGCCCTCCGGGACAGCCCTACGAGCAGTACTTC
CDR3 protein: CASSPPGQPYEQYF

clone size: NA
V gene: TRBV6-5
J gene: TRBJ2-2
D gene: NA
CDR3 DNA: TGTGCCAGCAGATTCCTGTCCACGGAGGGCGGGGAGCTGTTTTTT
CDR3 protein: CASRFLSTEGGELFF

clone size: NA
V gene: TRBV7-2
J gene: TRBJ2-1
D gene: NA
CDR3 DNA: TGTGCCAGCAGCTTAAGGCCTAGGGCCAATGAGCAGTTCTTC
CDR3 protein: CASSLRPRANEQFF

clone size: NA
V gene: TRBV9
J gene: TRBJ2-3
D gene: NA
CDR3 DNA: TGTGCCAGCAGCGTAGCAGGGAGAGATACGCAGTATTTT
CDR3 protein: CASSVAGRDTQYF

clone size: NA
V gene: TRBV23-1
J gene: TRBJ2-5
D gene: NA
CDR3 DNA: TGCGCCAGCAGTCAATATGGGCCAGCACTCCAAGAGACCCAGTACTTC
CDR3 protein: CASSQYGPALQETQYF

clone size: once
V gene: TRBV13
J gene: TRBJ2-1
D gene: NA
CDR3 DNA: TGTGCCAGCAGCTTATTGGTCTCAGGGGGGGCAAAGAACAATGAGCAGTTCTTC
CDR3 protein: CASSLLVSGGAKNNEQFF

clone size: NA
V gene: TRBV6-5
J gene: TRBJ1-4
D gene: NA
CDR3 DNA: TGTGCCAGCAGTAAGCAGCGGGCCTCTAATGAAAAACTGTTTTTT
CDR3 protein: CASSKQRASNEKLFF

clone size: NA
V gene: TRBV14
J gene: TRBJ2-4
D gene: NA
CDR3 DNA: TGTGCCAGCAGCCAAGAGGCGGGGTCCTTGAAGGCCAAAAACATTCAGTACTTC
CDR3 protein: CASSQEAGSLKAKNIQYF

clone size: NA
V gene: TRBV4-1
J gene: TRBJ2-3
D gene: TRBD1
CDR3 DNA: TGCGCCAGCACCACCGGGACAGGGACAGATACGCAGTATTTT
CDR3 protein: CASTTGTGTDTQYF

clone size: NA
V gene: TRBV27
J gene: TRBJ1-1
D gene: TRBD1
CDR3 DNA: TGTGCCAGCAGTTTGTCAGGGGGGCAGAACACTGAAGCTTTCTTT
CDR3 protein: CASSLSGGQNTEAFF

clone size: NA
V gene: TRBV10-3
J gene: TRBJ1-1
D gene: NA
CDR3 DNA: TGTGCCATCAGGGGACCATACAGGGAGGATGAAGCTTTCTTT
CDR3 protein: CAIRGPYREDEAFF

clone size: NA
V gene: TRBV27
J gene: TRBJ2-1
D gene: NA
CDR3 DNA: TGTGCCAGCAGACTAACAGACTCTGGTGAGCAGTTCTTC
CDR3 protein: CASRLTDSGEQFF

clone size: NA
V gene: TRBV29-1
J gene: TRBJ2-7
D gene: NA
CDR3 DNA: TGCAGCGTTGTGCCCACGAACTACGAGCAGTACTTC
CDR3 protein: CSVVPTNYEQYF

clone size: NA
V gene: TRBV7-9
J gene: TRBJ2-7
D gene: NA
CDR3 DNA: TGTGCCAGCAGCTTAGCTGCGGGAAGCTCCTACGAGCAGTACTTC
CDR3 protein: CASSLAAGSSYEQYF

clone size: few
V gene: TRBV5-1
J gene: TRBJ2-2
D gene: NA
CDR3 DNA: TGCGCCAGCGGACACGATAACACCGGGGAGCTGTTTTTT
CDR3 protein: CASGHDNTGELFF

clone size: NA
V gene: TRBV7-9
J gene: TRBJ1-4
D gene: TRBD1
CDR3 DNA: TGTGCCAGCAGCTTAGGGGACAGGGGGGGAACTAATGAAAAACTGTTTTTT
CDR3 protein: CASSLGDRGGTNEKLFF

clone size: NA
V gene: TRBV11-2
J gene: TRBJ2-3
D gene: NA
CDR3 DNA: TGTGCCAGCAGCCCCCAACCCGAGGACACAGATACGCAGTATTTT
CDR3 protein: CASSPQPEDTDTQYF

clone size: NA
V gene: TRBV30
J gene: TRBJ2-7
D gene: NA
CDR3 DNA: TGTGCCTGGAGTGTCGGAGGAGCCTACGAGCAGTACTTC
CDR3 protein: CAWSVGGAYEQYF

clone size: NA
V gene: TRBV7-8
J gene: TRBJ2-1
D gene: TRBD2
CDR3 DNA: TGTGCCAGCAGTCCCCCTATAGCGGGTGCCGCCTACAATGAGCAGTTCTTC
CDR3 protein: CASSPPIAGAAYNEQFF

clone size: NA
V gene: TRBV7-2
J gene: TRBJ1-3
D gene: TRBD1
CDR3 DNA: TGTGCCAGCAGCCCAAGGTCAGGGGGTGGAAACACCATATATTTT
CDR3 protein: CASSPRSGGGNTIYF

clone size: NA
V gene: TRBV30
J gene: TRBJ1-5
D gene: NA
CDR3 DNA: TGTGCCTGGAGTACCCTACAGGGTTATAGCAATCAGCCCCAGCATTTT
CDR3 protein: CAWSTLQGYSNQPQHF

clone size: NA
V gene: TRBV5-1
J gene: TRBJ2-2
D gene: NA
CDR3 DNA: TGCGCCAGCATGCCCCGGGCGGCGAACACCGGGGAGCTGTTTTTT
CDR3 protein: CASMPRAANTGELFF

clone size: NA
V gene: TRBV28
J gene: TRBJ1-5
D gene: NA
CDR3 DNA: TGTGCCAGCAGCCCCACAGGTGCGAACAATCAGCCCCAGCATTTT
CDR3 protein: CASSPTGANNQPQHF

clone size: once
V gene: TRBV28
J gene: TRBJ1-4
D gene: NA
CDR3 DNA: TGTGCCAGCGTACCAGGACGGGATGAAAAACTGTTTTTT
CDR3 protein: CASVPGRDEKLFF

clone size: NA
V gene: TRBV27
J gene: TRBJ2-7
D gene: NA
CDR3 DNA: TGTGCCAGCAAGGCCGGCACAGGGTTGGACGAGCAGTACTTC
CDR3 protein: CASKAGTGLDEQYF

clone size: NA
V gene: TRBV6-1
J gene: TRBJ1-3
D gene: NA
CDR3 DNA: TGTGCCAGCAGTGAAGGCGGCAGGGTTGGAAACACCATATATTTT
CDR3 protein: CASSEGGRVGNTIYF

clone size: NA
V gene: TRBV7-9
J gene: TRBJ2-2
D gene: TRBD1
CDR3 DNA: TGTGCCAGCAGAACAGCCGGGACAGGGGGCGCCGGGGAGCTGTTTTTT
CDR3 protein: CASRTAGTGGAGELFF

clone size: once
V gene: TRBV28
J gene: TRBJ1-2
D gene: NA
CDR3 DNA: TGTGCCAGCACCCCTCCCACCGGGCAGGGTAGGGATGGCTACACCTTC
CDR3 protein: CASTPPTGQGRDGYTF

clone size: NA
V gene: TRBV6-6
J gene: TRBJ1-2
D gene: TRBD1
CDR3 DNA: TGTGCCAGCAGTACGGGACAGGGCTACTATGGCTACACCTTC
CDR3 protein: CASSTGQGYYGYTF

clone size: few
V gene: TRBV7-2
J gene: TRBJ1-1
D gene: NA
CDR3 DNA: TGTGCCAGCAGCCCCGGGGCAGCGAACACTGAAGCTTTCTTT
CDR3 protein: CASSPGAANTEAFF

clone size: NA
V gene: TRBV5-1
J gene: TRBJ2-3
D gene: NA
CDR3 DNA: TGCGCCAGCAGCTTGGATTCTAGCACAGATACGCAGTATTTT
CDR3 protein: CASSLDSSTDTQYF

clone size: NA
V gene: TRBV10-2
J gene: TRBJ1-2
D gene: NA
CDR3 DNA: TGCGCCAGGAGACCCCGGGTTAGGATGTCTGGCTACACCTTC
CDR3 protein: CARRPRVRMSGYTF

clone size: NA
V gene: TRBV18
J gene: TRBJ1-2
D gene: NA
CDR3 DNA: TGTGCCAGCTCACCAGCCCTGGACAGAAATCTCATCTATGGCTACACCTTC
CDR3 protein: CASSPALDRNLIYGYTF

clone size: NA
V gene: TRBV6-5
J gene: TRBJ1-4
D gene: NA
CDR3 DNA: TGTGCCAGCAGTCCGAGTGGGACTAATGAAAAACTGTTTTTT
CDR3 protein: CASSPSGTNEKLFF

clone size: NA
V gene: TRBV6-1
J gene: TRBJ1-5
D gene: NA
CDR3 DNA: TGTGCCAGCAGTGAAGCCCTAGGTCAGCCCCAGCATTTT
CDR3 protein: CASSEALGQPQHF

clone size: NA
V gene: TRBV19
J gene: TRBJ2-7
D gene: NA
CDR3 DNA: TGTGCCAGTAGTATGTTTGACAGCTACGAGCAGTACTTC
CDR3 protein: CASSMFDSYEQYF